The 29 T cell receptor beta chains in this list originate from one sample, sequenced in a study of blood T cell repertoires in COVID-19. The repertoire was sequenced with immunoSEQ multiplex PCR; TCRdb's copy has only in-frame clones and lacks some. The table has about 150,000 clones, around four fifths seen once. The specimen was peripheral blood. The source of these receptors is a man between 65 and 85 years old who had recovered from COVID-19.

CDR3 sequence (DNA): TGTGCCAGTAGTATTAAAAAGGGGACTGAAGCTTTCTTT. Its translation: CASSIKKGTEAFF. The rearrangement uses TRBV19 and TRBJ1-1, with D possibly matching TRBD1 (5 bases). The CDR3 runs 13 residues. Germline V lookup: CDR1 LNHDA, CDR2 SQIVND (reference sequence). V was cut by 3 bases and J by 5 bases, with 10 bases left in between.

The rearrangement uses TRBV9 and TRBJ2-1; TRBD2 matches 12 bases. This CDR3 has 16 residues. With 4 bases clipped from V and 9 bases from J, the junction kept 11 bases outside the gene matches. Germline CDR1 and CDR2: SGDLS and YYNGEE. CDR3 bases: TGTGCCAGCAGCTCAGCGTGGACTAGCGGGATTACTGAGCAGTTCTTC. Protein product: CASSSAWTSGITEQFF.

The rearrangement links TRBV28 to TRBJ2-2; no definite D call. The V and J ends lost 5 bases and 4 bases respectively, with 17 bases between them. This CDR3 comprises 16 residues. The V gene's germline CDR1 is MDHEN and CDR2 SYDVKM. CDR3 nucleotides: TGTGCCAGCAGTACGACGACACTTTACCTCACCGGGGAGCTGTTTTTT. Translation: CASSTTTLYLTGELFF.

This clone has more than one count but fewer than ten. The V and J genes are TRBV19 and TRBJ1-1; 10 nucleotides align to TRBD1. In germline, CDR1 is LNHDA, CDR2 SQIVND (reference sequence). V shed 3 bases, J shed 5 bases, and the junction held 6 bases outside the gene matches. The CDR3 spans 15 residues. DNA for the CDR3: TGTGCCAGTAGTATTAGAGCGGACAGGGGGACTGAAGCTTTCTTT. This encodes CASSIRADRGTEAFF. Full variable domain (missing parts from reference TRBV19 and TRBJ1-1): DGGITQSPKYLFRKEGQNVTLSCEQNLNHDAMYWYRQDPGQGLRLIYYSQIVNDFQKGDIAEGYSVSREKKESFPLTVTSAQKNPTAFYLCASSIRADRGTEAFFGQGTRLTVV.

This clone has a handful of counts. This chain connects TRBV7-2 to TRBJ2-5; 13 bases map to TRBD2. The V segment lost 5 bases and the J segment 5 bases; nucleotides outside the gene matches: 8. The CDR3 has 16 amino acids. Germline CDR1 and CDR2: SGHTA and FQGNSA. The CDR3 protein is CASSIRTSGSGETQYF. CDR3 bases: TGTGCCAGCAGCATACGGACTAGCGGGAGTGGGGAGACCCAGTACTTC.

The J gene is TRBJ2-3, the V gene TRBV19; 9 bases are a match to TRBD1. This CDR3 contains 13 residues. CDR1 and CDR2 (germline): LNHDA, SQIVND (reference sequence). V dropped 8 bases and J dropped 3; count of bases not matched to a gene: 3. The CDR3 reads CASGGQGTDTQYF. The CDR3 nucleotides are TGTGCCAGTGGGGGACAGGGAACAGATACGCAGTATTTT.

The chain couples TRBV7-9 to TRBJ2-3, with 11 bases lining up with TRBD2. Trimming at V came to 4 bases and at J to 4 bases, leaving 10 bases not matched to a gene. Germline V gene lookup returns CDR1 SEHNR and CDR2 FQNEAQ (reference sequence). This CDR3 has 17 amino acids. CDR3 amino acids: CASSYWTSGLGPDTQYF. DNA of the CDR3: TGTGCCAGCAGCTACTGGACTAGCGGGCTGGGGCCAGATACGCAGTATTTT. Full variable domain (rest looked up from reference TRBV7-9 and TRBJ2-3): DTGVSQNPRHKITKRGQNVTFRCDPISEHNRLYWYRQTLGQGPEFLTYFQNEAQLEKSRLLSDRFSAERPKGSFSTLEIQRTEQGDSAMYLCASSYWTSGLGPDTQYFGPGTRLTVL.

The gene calls are TRBV6-1 and TRBJ1-5; 10 bases align to TRBD1. The trim removed 1 base at V and 1 base at J, leaving 4 bases unmatched. The germline V gene has CDR1 MNHNS and CDR2 SASEGT. This CDR3 has 17 residues. The CDR3 nucleotides read TGTGCCAGCAGTGAAGGTCAGGGACAGGGGAGCAATCAGCCCCAGCATTTT. Residues: CASSEGQGQGSNQPQHF.

The chain is built from TRBV5-6 and TRBJ2-5, with 10 bases matching TRBD1. The CDR3 is made up of 15 amino acids. The V and J ends lost 0 bases and 6 bases, in that order; junction bases with no gene match: 5. From germline, CDR1 is SGHDT and CDR2 YYEEEE. The CDR3: CASSLGWDRGQTQYF. CDR3 nucleotides: TGTGCCAGCAGCTTGGGTTGGGACAGGGGACAGACCCAGTACTTC.

CDR3 bases: TGTGCCAGCAGCCCAGACAGGGGGCGGTGGACTGAAGCTTTCTTT. Residues: CASSPDRGRWTEAFF. The genes are TRBV7-2 and TRBJ1-1, with 10 bases that match TRBD1. The germline CDR1 and CDR2 sequences are SGHTA and FQGNSA. This CDR3 is built from 15 residues. V was clipped by 5 bases and J by 5 bases; unmatched bases: 8.

The CDR3 region is CASSAGRTSGIGANVLTF. CDR3 sequence (DNA): TGTGCCAGCAGCGCCGGACGGACTAGCGGGATTGGGGCCAACGTCCTGACTTTC. The V call is TRBV13, the J call TRBJ2-6; 12 nucleotides align to TRBD2. After removal of 5 bases from V and 3 bases from J, the junction contained 8 bases not matched to a gene. This CDR3 has 18 residues. Germline CDR1 is PRHDT and CDR2 is FYEKMQ (reference sequence).

The V call is TRBV5-6, the J call TRBJ1-2; D unresolved. Germline loops: CDR1 SGHDT, CDR2 YYEEEE. The CDR3 loop spans 13 amino acids. Trimming stripped 4 bases from V and 2 bases from J, with 9 bases between. CDR3 sequence: CASSRQQNYGYTF. The CDR3 nucleotides are TGTGCCAGCAGCCGACAACAGAACTATGGCTACACCTTC. The full variable domain, completed using reference TRBV5-6 and TRBJ1-2, is DAGVTQSPTHLIKTRGQQVTLRCSPKSGHDTVSWYQQALGQGPQFIFQYYEEEERQRGNFPDRFSGHQFPNYSSELNVNALLLGDSALYLCASSRQQNYGYTFGSGTRLTVV.

The chain has TRBV18 and TRBJ2-1, with TRBD1 matching 9 bases. The J segment lost 11 bases and the V segment lost 3 bases, leaving 11 bases of the junction unmatched. The length of the CDR3 is 15 residues. CDR1 KGHSH and CDR2 LQKENI come from the germline V gene. CDR3 bases: TGTGCCAGCTCACCCAGTCCCGGGACAGGGAATAAGCAGTTCTTC. This codes for CASSPSPGTGNKQFF.

This sequence joins TRBV7-2 and TRBJ2-3; 11 nucleotides match TRBD2. This CDR3 contains 17 residues. V shed 2 bases, J shed 3 bases, and the junction held 7 bases outside the gene matches. Looked up from germline, CDR1 is SGHTA and CDR2 is FQGNSA. The CDR3 here is CASSLRVAGGITDTQYF. CDR3 DNA sequence: TGTGCCAGCAGCTTAAGGGTAGCGGGAGGGATTACAGATACGCAGTATTTT.

In this sample, this clone turned up a few times. The chain has TRBV5-1 and TRBJ2-7; 7 bases are shared with TRBD2. The CDR3 runs 13 residues. V lost 4 bases, J lost 3 bases, and 4 bases stayed unmatched. Per germline, CDR1 SGHRS and CDR2 YFSETQ. In DNA form, the CDR3 reads TGCGCCAGCAGCGCGGGGGACTTCTACGAGCAGTACTTC. The encoded protein is CASSAGDFYEQYF.

The chain uses TRBV19 and TRBJ1-2; D ambiguous. The CDR3 has 16 amino acids. Germline CDR1 reads LNHDA; CDR2 reads SQIVND (reference sequence). V was shortened by 1 base and J by 6 bases, with 18 bases between the two germline ends. This CDR3 reads CASSIALPGEWNGYTF. The DNA of the CDR3 is TGTGCCAGTAGTATAGCCCTCCCCGGGGAATGGAATGGCTACACCTTC.

The rearrangement joins TRBV19 to TRBJ2-5, with D unclear. Per germline, CDR1 LNHDA and CDR2 SQIVND (reference sequence). The CDR3 spans 11 residues. V was cut by 4 bases and J by 5 bases, with 5 bases left in between. The CDR3 here is CASSTRETQYF. CDR3 coding DNA: TGTGCCAGTAGTACTAGGGAGACCCAGTACTTC. The full variable domain, rest sourced from reference TRBV19 and TRBJ2-5, is DGGITQSPKYLFRKEGQNVTLSCEQNLNHDAMYWYRQDPGQGLRLIYYSQIVNDFQKGDIAEGYSVSREKKESFPLTVTSAQKNPTAFYLCASSTRETQYFGPGTRLLVL.

CDR3 amino acids: CASSLQEGGYTEAFF. DNA for the CDR3: TGCGCCAGCAGCTTACAGGAGGGCGGGTACACTGAAGCTTTCTTT. This chain connects TRBV5-1 to TRBJ1-1, with D maybe TRBD1 (5 bases). V lost 2 bases and J 3 bases, leaving 14 bases between the germline ends. The CDR3 totals 15 residues. Germline V gives CDR1 SGHRS, CDR2 YFSETQ. The variable domain in full, with the rest retrieved from reference TRBV5-1 and TRBJ1-1, is KAGVTQTPRYLIKTRGQQVTLSCSPISGHRSVSWYQQTPGQGLQFLFEYFSETQRNKGNFPGRFSGRQFSNSRSEMNVSTLELGDSALYLCASSLQEGGYTEAFFGQGTRLTVV.

The J gene is TRBJ1-4, the V gene TRBV18; 7 bases map to TRBD1. Trimming cost V 5 bases and J 0 bases; bases outside gene matches: 9. CDR1 KGHSH and CDR2 LQKENI come from the germline V gene. The CDR3 contains 17 residues. The CDR3 region has the DNA TGTGCCAGCTCAAGACAACAGGGGACTGCAACTAATGAAAAACTGTTTTTT. Translated: CASSRQQGTATNEKLFF.

The gene calls are TRBV28 and TRBJ2-7; D call uncertain. V lost 8 bases and J 0 bases, leaving 11 bases between the germline ends. This CDR3 has 13 residues. In germline, CDR1 is MDHEN, CDR2 SYDVKM. The CDR3 protein is CASQAPGSYEQYF. CDR3 sequence (DNA): TGTGCCAGCCAGGCGCCCGGCTCCTACGAGCAGTACTTC.

DNA for the CDR3: TGTGCCAGCAGCGGCGGGACTAGCTCCTACAATGAGCAGTTCTTC. This sequence encodes CASSGGTSSYNEQFF. The chain has TRBV11-2 and TRBJ2-1; 8 positions match TRBD2. CDR1 is SGHAT, CDR2 FQNNGV, per germline. The CDR3 is 15 amino acids. With V trimmed by 5 bases and J by 0 bases, 3 bases remained unmatched.

V and J are TRBV19 and TRBJ2-1, with D maybe TRBD1 (7 bases). Trimming shortened V by 9 bases and J by 0 bases, and 12 bases separated the two germline ends. The CDR3 runs 14 residues. Germline-derived CDR1 and CDR2 are LNHDA and SQIVND (reference sequence). The CDR3 sequence: CASRQGGSYNEQFF. The CDR3 DNA is TGTGCCAGCAGACAGGGAGGCTCCTACAATGAGCAGTTCTTC.

J is TRBJ1-2 and V is TRBV24-1; D gene ambiguous. V was clipped by 4 bases and J by 4 bases, with 3 bases between them. Germline-derived CDR1 and CDR2 are KGHDR and SFDVKD. The CDR3 length is 11 residues. The CDR3 DNA is TGTGCCACCAGTGACAGCTATGGCTACACCTTC. Translation gives CATSDSYGYTF.

The rearrangement links TRBV5-1 to TRBJ1-2; 8 bases align to TRBD1. V lost 7 bases to trimming and J lost 5 bases; unmatched junction nucleotides: 4. The CDR3 has 12 residues. Germline V lookup: CDR1 SGHRS, CDR2 YFSETQ. Here the CDR3 reads CASGGQDYGYTF. DNA of the CDR3: TGCGCCAGCGGGGGACAGGATTATGGCTACACCTTC.

The rearrangement joins TRBV5-1 to TRBJ2-2; TRBD1 aligns across 9 bases. This CDR3 is built from 13 residues. V lost 7 bases and J lost 7; bases outside the gene matches: 5. Germline V CDR1 and CDR2: SGHRS, YFSETQ. The chain's CDR3 is CASEGQGNGELFF. CDR3 coding DNA: TGCGCCAGCGAAGGACAGGGGAACGGGGAGCTGTTTTTT.

The chain carries TRBV28 and TRBJ2-5, with D tentatively TRBD2 (5 bases). The CDR3 contains 13 residues. Germline CDR1 is MDHEN and CDR2 is SYDVKM. Trimming shortened V by 7 bases and J by 7 bases, and 16 bases separated the two germline ends. DNA of the CDR3: TGTGCCAGCAACCCCGCCGGGGAGAGGACCCAGTACTTC. It specifies CASNPAGERTQYF.

The chain is built from TRBV7-2 and TRBJ2-3; 12 bases are shared with TRBD2. The germline gives CDR1 SGHTA, CDR2 FQGNSA. V lost 5 bases to trimming and J lost 2 bases; unmatched junction nucleotides: 8. This CDR3 region has 17 residues. For the CDR3, the DNA is TGTGCCAGCAGCCCGAACAGACTAGCGGGAGCCACAGATACGCAGTATTTT. Protein product: CASSPNRLAGATDTQYF.

The V and J genes are TRBV5-1 and TRBJ2-5, with D perhaps TRBD1 (5 bases). The CDR3 is 15 amino acids. Germline assignment: CDR1 SGHRS and CDR2 YFSETQ. Trimming pared 5 bases from V and 5 bases from J, leaving 19 bases between. The CDR3 here is CASSNYPGFQETQYF. DNA for the CDR3: TGCGCCAGCAGTAATTATCCAGGGTTTCAGGAGACCCAGTACTTC.

The gene calls are TRBV7-9 and TRBJ1-2, with D hard to call. Trimming removed 0 bases at V and 3 bases at J, with 5 bases between. CDR1 SEHNR and CDR2 FQNEAQ come from the germline V gene (reference sequence). There are 13 residues in the CDR3. The CDR3 nucleotides read TGTGCCAGCAGCTTAGCGGCGGACTATGGCTACACCTTC. Amino acids: CASSLAADYGYTF.